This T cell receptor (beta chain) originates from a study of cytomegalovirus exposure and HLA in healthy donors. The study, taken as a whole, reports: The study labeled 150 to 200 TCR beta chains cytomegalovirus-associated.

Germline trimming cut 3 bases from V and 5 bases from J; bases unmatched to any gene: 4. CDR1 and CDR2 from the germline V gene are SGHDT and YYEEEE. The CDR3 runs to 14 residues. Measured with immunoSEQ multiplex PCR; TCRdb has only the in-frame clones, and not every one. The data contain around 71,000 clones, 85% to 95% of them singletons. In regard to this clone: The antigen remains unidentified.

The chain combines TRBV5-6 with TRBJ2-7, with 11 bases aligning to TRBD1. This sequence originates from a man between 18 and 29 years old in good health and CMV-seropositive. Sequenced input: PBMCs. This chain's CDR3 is CASSYGTGGNEQYF. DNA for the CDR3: TGTGCCAGCAGCTACGGGACAGGGGGTAACGAGCAGTACTTC.